A single T cell receptor beta chain is shown here with its context. As yet, its antigen is unknown. Data came from immunoSEQ multiplex PCR; TCRdb stores just in-frame clones and leaves some out. The sample has around 190,000 clones, 86% seen once; the top ten hold more than 1.1%. CDR3 size: 14 residues. V gave up 7 bases and J gave up 1 base; unmatched junction bases: 5. CDR1 is MNHNS and CDR2 is SASEGT in the germline V gene. The sample comes from a study of cytomegalovirus exposure and HLA in healthy donors. Overall study findings and caveats: Subsequent analysis revealed that first-cohort TCR clusters tended to co-occur in the 130 or so validation repertoires.

The donors were members of the validation cohort comprising about 130 subjects, separate from the roughly 650-subject first cohort. The specimen sequenced was PBMCs. V and J are TRBV6-1 and TRBJ2-5; 8 bases match TRBD1. This TCR came from a woman under 30 in good health and CMV-seronegative. The CDR3 is CASIRRGLQETQYF. The CDR3 DNA reads as TGTGCCAGCATTCGCAGGGGGCTCCAAGAGACCCAGTACTTC.